This TCR beta chain was recorded in a study of blood T cell repertoires in COVID-19. CDR3 length: 16 amino acids. After removal of 1 base from V and 0 bases from J, the junction contained 4 bases not matched to a gene. Germline V CDR1 and CDR2: SGHAT, FQNNGV. As processed by the authors: Reference gene primer amplification gave estimated nucleated cell counts. Data came from immunoSEQ multiplex PCR; TCRdb stores just in-frame clones and leaves some out. Clone size and V and J calls were adopted from that table, with D and trimming inferred from the DNA. In the table there are 190,000 or so clones, approximately 86% of which are singletons. Each participant's cohort was designated according to participant-reported clinical history. Exposed enrollees encountered a COVID-19 case at some point within 2 weeks before study entry.

Sequenced input: PBMCs or T cells enriched from blood (not recorded which). This TCR was recovered from a woman aged 30 to 39 who had been exposed to COVID-19. The rearrangement links TRBV11-2 to TRBJ1-2; TRBD1 matches at 8 bases. CDR3 in DNA: TGTGCCAGCAGCTTAGTCCTACAGGGGGCTAACTATGGCTACACCTTC. Protein: CASSLVLQGANYGYTF.